This T cell receptor beta chain was observed in a study of shared clonotypes between healthy human individuals. For the study at large: The cohort comprised a couple of women and a few men. Their ages spanned 18 to 49 years.

This was a deep-level run. Using 200 ng DNA, some 30,000 T cell genomes, the sorted-subset replicate PCRs were run. The assay was immunoSEQ multiplex PCR, and TCRdb's table has in-frame clones only and misses some. The table shows 2 million to 3 million clones, with approximately 94% occurring only once. Comments on this clone: Antigen specificity is unknown. The identical CDR3 is also encoded by other nucleotide sequences in the sample.

The study, taken as a whole, reports: A handful of donors held roughly 5% of naive CD4 clonotypes in common.

Trimming removed 3 bases at V and 8 bases at J, with 16 bases between. CDR1 KGHSH and CDR2 LQKENI come from the germline V gene. This CDR3 comprises 15 residues. The sequenced material came from naive CD4+ T cells from PBMCs. Subset given: CD45RA+ positively selected. This TCR came from a man between 18 and 35 years old in good health. Some clones in this sample may be carry-over from other donors' samples. The chain carries TRBV18 and TRBJ1-4; TRBD1 might be the D (5 bases). The CDR3 DNA reads TGTGCCAGCTCACCCCCCGGACAAGAAGGGGAAAAACTGTTTTTT. It translates to CASSPPGQEGEKLFF.